The 12 T cell receptor beta chains in this list originate from one sample, sequenced in a study of Graves' ophthalmopathy and Graves' hyperthyroidism. The sequenced template was RNA, covering the TCR beta CDR3 region. A first-round RT-PCR used HTBI primers, followed by a second-round multiplex PCR. TCRdb reprocessed the multiplex PCR reads with MiXCR, giving one entry per CDR3 protein. The table records about 410,000 distinct CDR3 sequences, around 17% of them present only once. The material sequenced was peripheral blood. Source of these receptors: a woman aged 18-35 years with Graves' ophthalmopathy.

The chain has TRBV7-3 and TRBJ2-7; perhaps TRBD1 as D (6 bases). CDR3 length: 14 residues. V lost 5 bases to trimming and J lost 2 bases, with 13 bases between them. Germline CDR1 and CDR2: SGHTA and FQGTGA. CDR3 DNA sequence: TGTGCCAGCAGCCCAACAGGGTCTCCCTACGAGCAGTACTTC. As protein: CASSPTGSPYEQYF.

This clonotype has at least ten counts. This sequence joins TRBV20-1 and TRBJ2-2; tentative D call: TRBD2 (5 bases). The CDR3 spans 17 residues. V was pared by 0 bases and J by 0 bases, with 14 bases between. Germline V gene lookup returns CDR1 DFQATT and CDR2 SNEGSKA (reference sequence). The CDR3 region has the DNA TGCAGTGCTAGAGATTTCCGGGGAACTTCGAACACCGGGGAGCTGTTTTTT. Translated: CSARDFRGTSNTGELFF.

The J gene is TRBJ2-7, the V gene TRBV10-2; D could derive from TRBD1 or TRBD2 (5 bases each). Germline loops: CDR1 WSHSY, CDR2 SAAADI. V shed 8 bases and J shed 9 bases, with 20 bases lying between them. CDR3 length: 13 residues. In DNA, the CDR3 is TGCGCCAGCGGGGGACGGACCCCGCCAGTGCAGTACTTC. Amino acids: CASGGRTPPVQYF.

This clonotype came up many times. Lacking the conserved final phenylalanine or tryptophan, this CDR3 likely reflects a read error. The rearrangement uses TRBV11-2 and TRBJ1-1, with D possibly matching TRBD1 (5 bases). V lost 4 bases and J 2 bases, leaving 11 bases between the germline ends. CDR3 length: 14 amino acids. Germline V gene lookup returns CDR1 SGHAT and CDR2 FQNNGV. CDR3 protein: CASSSGRENTEAFL. The CDR3 region has the DNA TGTGCCAGCAGCTCGGGACGGGAAAACACTGAAGCTTTCCTT.

In its sample, this clonotype was seen a few times. The V and J genes are TRBV30 and TRBJ2-7, with TRBD1 as a possible D gene (6 bases). The CDR3 extends over 15 amino acids. V was cut by 3 bases and J by 0 bases, with 15 bases left in between. CDR1 GTSNPN and CDR2 SVGIG come from the germline V gene (reference sequence). CDR3 amino acids: CAWRDRTRSSYEQYF. DNA for the CDR3: TGTGCCTGGAGGGACAGAACCCGGAGCTCCTACGAGCAGTACTTC.

The table lists this clonotype with many counts. J is TRBJ1-1 and V is TRBV27; 7 bases match TRBD1. Germline V gene sequence: CDR1 MNHEY, CDR2 SMNVEV (reference sequence). Losses at the gene ends were 5 bases for V and 3 bases for J; bases not matched to a gene: 9. The length of the CDR3 is 15 residues. CDR3 sequence reads: CASSPRQGLDTEAFF. CDR3 sequence (DNA): TGTGCCAGCAGTCCACGACAGGGTTTGGACACTGAAGCTTTCTTT.

This clonotype appeared many times. V gene TRBV4-1 combines with J gene TRBJ1-1; possibly TRBD1 for D (6 bases). Deletions cut 0 bases from V and 4 bases from J, with 18 bases between. The CDR3 totals 17 residues. Germline V CDR1 and CDR2: MGHRA, YSYEKL. As DNA, the CDR3 is TGCGCCAGCAGCCAAGATCCATTGGGGGGGGCGGGCACTGAAGCTTTCTTT. The encoded protein is CASSQDPLGGAGTEAFF.

This clonotype appeared many times. This chain uses TRBV2 with TRBJ1-2; D gene ambiguous. Germline CDR1 SNHLY, CDR2 FYNNEI. V lost 2 bases to trimming and J lost 6 bases, with 10 bases between them. This CDR3 contains 13 residues. The CDR3: CASSEYRVDGYTF. DNA of the CDR3: TGTGCCAGCAGTGAATATAGGGTCGATGGCTACACCTTC.

This clonotype was observed at least ten times. V is TRBV29-1 and J is TRBJ2-2; 11 bases are shared with TRBD2. The CDR3 runs 14 residues. Per germline, CDR1 SQVTM and CDR2 ANQGSEA. Trimming took 3 bases from V and 7 from J; bases not matched to a gene: 4. The DNA for the CDR3 is TGCAGCGTTGACACTAGCGGGAGTCGCGGGGAGCTGTTTTTT. Amino acids: CSVDTSGSRGELFF.

This clonotype was seen at least ten times. The chain combines TRBV28 with TRBJ2-2; D perhaps matches TRBD2 (6 bases). The CDR3 loop spans 14 amino acids. Looked up from germline, CDR1 is MDHEN and CDR2 is SYDVKM. V lost 5 bases, J lost 3 bases, and 10 bases lay in between. CDR3 nucleotides: TGTGCCAGCAGTACCGGGAGTCACACCGGGGAGCTGTTTTTT. Translating gives CASSTGSHTGELFF.

In its sample, this clonotype was seen many times. The rearrangement joins TRBV19 to TRBJ1-5; tentatively, D is TRBD1 (6 bases). Germline loops: CDR1 LNHDA, CDR2 SQIVND (reference sequence). CDR3 length: 15 amino acids. Trimming cost V 6 bases and J 6 bases, with 18 bases left between them. The CDR3 region is CASSTPSLQGQPQHF. The CDR3 DNA follows: TGTGCCAGTAGCACACCCTCCCTACAGGGTCAGCCCCAGCATTTT.

This clonotype was seen at least ten times. The genes are TRBV5-1 and TRBJ2-4, with D unclear. Germline V CDR1 and CDR2: SGHRS, YFSETQ. V was shortened by 0 bases and J by 6 bases, with 10 bases between the two germline ends. The CDR3 runs 14 residues. CDR3 protein: CASSLAPDTNIQYF. The CDR3 region has the DNA TGCGCCAGCAGCTTGGCTCCCGACACAAACATTCAGTACTTC.